The clone carrying this TCR beta chain was observed many times. The source of the sample is a study of early T cells in non-severe SARS-CoV-2 infection. For the study at large: Sequencing of bulk RNA from unsorted whole blood was done, without chain pairing.

Using its own MiXCR run on the 5' RACE reads, TCRdb lists one record per CDR3 protein. The sample yields 30,000 to 45,000 distinct CDR3 sequences, less than 7% seen once. CDR1 and CDR2 (germline): SGHVS, FQNEAQ. Trimming left V 1 base short and J 7 bases short, with 13 bases between. The length of the CDR3 is 15 residues. The rearrangement uses TRBV7-8 and TRBJ2-2, with TRBD1 as a possible D gene (6 bases). The sequence derives from an adult who was a healthcare worker with PCR-confirmed SARS-CoV-2 infection or an uninfected control (not recorded which). The material sequenced was whole blood, taken at baseline. The CDR3 spells CASSLGISGDGELFF. In nucleotides, the CDR3 is TGTGCCAGCAGCTTAGGGATCTCAGGGGACGGGGAGCTGTTTTTT. The full variable domain, its missing parts supplied by reference TRBV7-8 and TRBJ2-2, is GAGVSQSPRYKVAKRGQDVALRCDPISGHVSLFWYQQALGQGPEFLTYFQNEAQLDKSGLPSDRFFAERPEGSVSTLKIQRTQQEDSAVYLCASSLGISGDGELFFGEGSRLTVL.